These 5 T cell receptor beta chains were all obtained from the same sample, sequenced in a study of Tregs in tolerant kidney transplant recipients. Sequencing was performed with immunoSEQ multiplex PCR; in TCRdb, only in-frame clones are kept and a portion is missing. Here the sample spans over 50,000 clones, over 70% being singletons. The sequencing input was CD4+ T cells from blood. All receptors come from a human donor in good health.

This chain connects TRBV28 to TRBJ2-5; D unclear. Looked up from germline, CDR1 is MDHEN and CDR2 is SYDVKM. With 6 bases removed from V and 4 bases from J, the gap between germline ends came to 12 bases. The CDR3 runs 13 residues. CDR3 coding DNA: TGTGCCAGCAGCCTAACGCCGTTAGAGACCCAGTACTTC. Translated, it gives CASSLTPLETQYF.

This sequence joins TRBV5-1 and TRBJ2-3; D assignment may be TRBD1 or TRBD2 (7 bases each). The CDR3 sequence is 14 residues long. CDR1 is SGHRS, CDR2 YFSETQ, per germline. The germline V and J ends were trimmed by 2 bases and 5 bases, with 12 bases remaining between them. The CDR3 protein is CASSLAGQQDTQYF. DNA for the CDR3: TGCGCCAGCAGCTTAGCGGGACAGCAAGATACGCAGTATTTT. Full variable domain (missing parts from reference TRBV5-1 and TRBJ2-3): KAGVTQTPRYLIKTRGQQVTLSCSPISGHRSVSWYQQTPGQGLQFLFEYFSETQRNKGNFPGRFSGRQFSNSRSEMNVSTLELGDSALYLCASSLAGQQDTQYFGPGTRLTVL.

This clone was counted a few times. The chain couples TRBV2 to TRBJ2-7, with 11 bases identical to TRBD1. The CDR3 spans 13 residues. Germline V gene lookup returns CDR1 SNHLY and CDR2 FYNNEI. The V and J ends lost 9 bases and 6 bases, in that order; junction bases with no gene match: 7. CDR3 loop: CASDRDRGAEQYF. In nucleotides, the CDR3 is TGTGCCAGTGACCGGGACAGGGGGGCCGAGCAGTACTTC.

V gene TRBV7-8 combines with J gene TRBJ2-3; a possible D gene is TRBD2 (6 bases). The V gene's germline CDR1 is SGHVS and CDR2 FQNEAQ. The CDR3 is made up of 15 amino acids. The V end was cut by 6 bases, the J end by 1 base, with 14 bases between. The CDR3 coding sequence is TGTGCCAGCAGACTAGCTAGACTAGGCACAGATACGCAGTATTTT. Encoded protein: CASRLARLGTDTQYF.

V usage is TRBV6-8 and J usage is TRBJ2-5; D remains ambiguous. The CDR3 has 10 amino acids. Germline CDR1 and CDR2: MNHGY and SAAAGT. Trimming removed 6 bases at V and 1 base at J, with 0 bases between. The CDR3 DNA follows: TGTGCCAGCAGCCAAGAGACCCAGTACTTC. This sequence encodes CASSQETQYF.